One TCR beta chain is described in this entry. This clonotype was detected ten times or more. Its antigen remains undetermined. No much larger clone is present one base from it, and per-base qualities are unavailable. Genomic DNA served as template for TCR beta VDJ combination and CDR3 sequence profiling. TCR repertoire sequencing was run on an Illumina HiSeq 2000. As for the original processing: Repertoires were assessed using TRBV/TRBJ rearrangement plots, CDR3 size and DJ length profiles, and Simpson's diversity index. Whichever DNA sequence was most abundant in the deep sequencing data was defined as the immunodominant clone. CDR3 amino acid sequences were checked for sharing across subjects and were also compared against the VDJdb database and published repertoires. TCRdb ran its own pipeline on the public reads, namely fastp trimming at Q25 and MiXCR clone calling, and kept in-frame beta chains. Merged by CDR3 protein, the rows form single entries marked with the most common genes and DNA. These V and J calls derive from TCRdb rather than the authors' analysis. The table for this sample lists about 220,000 distinct CDR3 sequences; 45% to 50% of them were counted only once. The leading ten clones occupy approximately 7.8% of the sample.

The sample is drawn from a study of CD8+CD57+ T cells in acquired aplastic anemia (dated by TCRdb to 2017 to 2018). As for the study more broadly: Extracted DNA from sorted CD4+ and CD8+ cells averaged approximately 3 ug, ranging from about 0.17 to 27.4 ug. CD8+CD57+ expansion was defined as a frequency above the mean frequency observed in healthy subjects. Points the paper makes about the study in general: No significant difference in CD8+ Simpson's diversity was found between patients and healthy controls (P=0.060). Over 25 CD8+ CDR3 sequences were found in both patients and controls but appeared to be highly expressed in patients and within the immunodominant clones of the patients.

Expansion of CD8+CD57+ cells had been shown by flow cytometry in the patients chosen for sequencing. Severe acquired aplastic anemia was diagnosed in all patients according to International Study of Aplastic Anemia and Agranulocytosis and Camitta criteria. No therapy had been received by the patients at the time of blood sampling. The study deep-sequenced TCR repertoires of sorted CD4+ and CD8+ blood T cells from severe aplastic anemia patients and healthy subjects. In the USA, patient enrollment took place under clinicaltrials.gov protocols 00001620, 01623167, 00001397, 00071045, 00081523 and 00961064. Ficoll-Paque density gradient centrifugation was used to isolate peripheral blood mononuclear cells. CD4+ and CD8+ T cells were sorted by FACS or magnetic beads before DNA extraction. The CDR3 starts with the cysteine, ends with the phenylalanine, and has 13 residues. Only the CDR3 portion is preserved as DNA: 39 bases, with reading frame beginning at the first base. Sequences SEHNR (CDR1) and FQNEAQ (CDR2) are obtained from the germline V gene (reference sequence). Relative to germline, V is 10 bases shorter and J is 6 bases shorter, with 15 bases between their ends.

The chain joins TRBV7-9 to TRBJ1-4; the D gene is perhaps TRBD1, from 5 matching bases. Input material: sorted CD4+, CD8+, or CD8+CD57+ T cells (not recorded which) from PBMCs. This receptor was identified in a human donor with aplastic anemia. The sequenced DNA is TGTGCCATCCGGACACCCGCATATGAAAAACTGTTTTTT. It encodes CAIRTPAYEKLFF.